This T cell receptor beta chain was observed in a study of T cells in Graves' hyperthyroidism and ophthalmopathy. RNA transcripts served as the template for amplifying TCR beta CDR3 regions. A set of HTBI primers served as the primers for a first-round RT-PCR of the TCR CDR3. One entry per CDR3 protein, called by TCRdb with MiXCR from the multiplex PCR reads. This table has roughly 710,000 distinct CDR3 sequences, 30% to 40% appearing once. This CDR3 is built from 12 residues. Germline lookup yields CDR1 MNHNY and CDR2 SVGAGI (reference sequence). Trimming removed 0 bases at V and 9 bases at J, with 8 bases between.

This sequence joins TRBV6-6 and TRBJ1-2; perhaps TRBD1 as D (6 bases). The TCR comes from a woman in her forties with Graves' hyperthyroidism. Specimen: blood. CDR3 coding DNA: TGTGCCAGCAGTTACTCGACAGGCAGCTACACCTTC. Its translation: CASSYSTGSYTF.